The source of this TCR beta chain is a study of CD8 T cells in Susac syndrome. Random hexamers were used to reverse transcribe the RNA input (about 0.45 to 1 ug). TCRdb used MiXCR to reprocess the immunoSEQ multiplex PCR reads, holding one entry per CDR3 protein. In the table there are approximately 74,000 distinct CDR3 sequences, just over 90% of which are singletons. Trimming removed 7 bases at V and 4 bases at J, with 19 bases between. The CDR3 spans 15 residues. Germline-derived CDR1 and CDR2 are MDHEN and SYDVKM. The sequence was obtained from a human donor with Susac syndrome. Sequencing was done on a sample of CD4+ T cells from PBMCs. The rearrangement links TRBV28 to TRBJ2-5; possible D gene TRBD1, 5 bases. In DNA, the CDR3 is TGTGCCAGCACACGGTCCCAGGGAAAGGGAGAGACCCAGTACTTC. Translating gives CASTRSQGKGETQYF.